These T cell receptor beta chains were read from a single sample in a study of blood T cell repertoires in COVID-19. The method was immunoSEQ multiplex PCR; TCRdb's version includes in-frame clones alone and lacks a portion of them. This table has approximately 220,000 clones, about 87% appearing once. The sequencing sample was made of PBMCs or T cells enriched from blood (not recorded which). The receptors shown here come from a woman in her 30s who had recovered from COVID-19. CDR3s include the opening cysteine and the closing phenylalanine or tryptophan. A D gene is named only where the DNA matches it firmly. Clone size is shown for a subset of rows, as once, few, many or a class of expanded clone.

>TRBV7-8|.|TRBJ1-5|.
CASSFGRISNQPQHF
TGTGCCAGCAGCTTTGGCAGGATTAGCAATCAGCCCCAGCATTTT
>TRBV4-2|once|TRBJ2-5|TRBD2
CASSQEFNLAGGLQETQYF
TGTGCCAGCAGCCAAGAATTTAACCTAGCGGGGGGTTTGCAAGAGACCCAGTACTTC
>TRBV19|.|TRBJ2-2|.
CASSIAVRGGYAGELFF
TGTGCCAGTAGTATAGCGGTAAGAGGAGGGTACGCCGGGGAGCTGTTTTTT
>TRBV7-2|.|TRBJ2-7|TRBD2
CASSPGVVAGGPGEQYF
TGTGCCAGCAGCCCAGGGGTTGTAGCGGGGGGGCCCGGGGAGCAGTACTTC
>TRBV25-1|.|TRBJ2-6|.
CASSAGANVLTF
TGTGCCAGCAGTGCGGGGGCCAACGTCCTGACTTTC
>TRBV6-5|few|TRBJ1-1|.
CASSAGGLNTEAFF
TGTGCCAGCAGCGCGGGGGGCCTGAACACTGAAGCTTTCTTT
>TRBV3-1/TRBV3-2|.|TRBJ2-2|.
CASSQSRSTGELFF
TGTGCCAGCAGCCAGTCCAGGTCCACCGGGGAGCTGTTTTTT
>TRBV6-5|.|TRBJ1-5|.
CASSPDTDQPQHF
TGTGCCAGCAGTCCGGACACCGATCAGCCCCAGCATTTT
>TRBV3-1/TRBV3-2|.|TRBJ1-3|.
CASSQDGPRRNTIYF
TGTGCCAGCAGCCAAGATGGCCCACGTAGAAACACCATATATTTT
>TRBV19|once|TRBJ1-2|.
CASSTPGYGYTF
TGTGCCAGTAGTACCCCGGGCTATGGCTACACCTTC
>TRBV4-2|.|TRBJ2-5|.
CASSQEPWGGRETQYF
TGTGCCAGCAGCCAAGAGCCTTGGGGGGGGCGGGAGACCCAGTACTTC
>TRBV4-1|.|TRBJ1-4|.
CASSQVRAGANEKLFF
TGCGCCAGCAGCCAAGTCAGGGCAGGTGCAAATGAAAAACTGTTTTTT
>TRBV3-1/TRBV3-2|.|TRBJ1-2|.
CASSQRSTGRWGYTF
TGTGCCAGCAGCCAGAGGTCCACAGGGAGATGGGGCTACACCTTC
>TRBV29-1|.|TRBJ1-5|.
CSVHPERPQHF
TGCAGCGTTCACCCCGAGCGGCCCCAGCATTTT
>TRBV11-2|few|TRBJ1-5|TRBD1
CASSLGDRVNQPQHF
TGTGCCAGCAGCTTAGGGGACAGGGTGAATCAGCCCCAGCATTTT
>TRBV28|many|TRBJ1-2|TRBD1
CASSLDRRNYGYTF
TGTGCCAGCAGTTTGGACAGGAGAAACTATGGCTACACCTTC
>TRBV18|.|TRBJ2-7|TRBD2
CASSSHSSGYEQYF
TGTGCCAGCTCTTCACATTCTAGCGGTTACGAGCAGTACTTC
>TRBV7-3|.|TRBJ1-1|.
CASSSSGGERKEAFF
TGTGCCAGCAGCTCAAGTGGGGGCGAAAGGAAGGAAGCTTTCTTT
>TRBV19|once|TRBJ1-1|.
CASNTGHGSLGTEAFF
TGTGCCAGTAACACAGGGCATGGTTCTTTGGGAACTGAAGCTTTCTTT
>TRBV11-3|.|TRBJ1-1|.
CASINSNTEAFF
TGTGCCAGCATTAACTCGAACACTGAAGCTTTCTTT